This T cell receptor beta chain appears in the sequencing data of a study of tumor and adjacent non-tumor tissue in lung cancer. Study as a whole: Histology: eleven to twelve adenocarcinoma, 2 squamous cell carcinoma, 1 small cell lung cancer.

Trimming left V 6 bases short and J 6 bases short, with 13 bases between. The CDR3 totals 13 residues. Germline assignment: CDR1 LGHNT and CDR2 FRNRAP. Three rounds of nested PCR, following a modified ARM-PCR protocol, produced the TCRbeta library. TCRdb re-called the multiplex PCR reads through MiXCR, storing one row per CDR3 protein. The profile shows tens of thousands of distinct CDR3 sequences, roughly 80% of them singletons. No cell sorting was done before RNA was extracted from the tissue. The TCR originated in a woman aged 45-60 years with non-small cell lung cancer. The sample consisted of lung tumor tissue. The chain carries TRBV12-5 and TRBJ2-3, with D maybe TRBD2 (5 bases). The CDR3 coding sequence is TGTGCTAGTGGCGACGGGGTTATCGATACGCAGTATTTT. Its protein product is CASGDGVIDTQYF.